A selection of T cell receptor beta chains follows, all from one sample in a study of PD-L1 blockade in urothelial cancer. Sequenced by immunoSEQ multiplex PCR; TCRdb stores in-frame clones only, minus some. This sample has roughly 50,000 clones; approximately 75% occur once, and the top ten carry less than 4.5%. The input for sequencing was PBMCs, taken around atezolizumab (anti-PD-L1) treatment. The receptors here all came from a man aged 65-85 years with urothelial cancer. Both conserved end residues are part of each CDR3. Fields, in order: clone size, D gene, V gene, J gene, CDR3 DNA, CDR3 protein. The D gene is left open where the match is weak. Rows may omit the clone size; those that give it use once, few, many or a size class.

-,-,TRBV10-3,TRBJ1-2,TGTGCCATCAGTGACAGGAACTATGGCTACACCTTC,CAISDRNYGYTF
-,-,TRBV7-2,TRBJ2-7,TGTGCCAGCAGCTTAGTAGTAGAGCGGTACGAGCAGTACTTC,CASSLVVERYEQYF
few,-,TRBV5-1,TRBJ2-1,TGCGCCAGCAGCTTGGACGGGGAATACAATGAGCAGTTCTTC,CASSLDGEYNEQFF
-,-,TRBV10-3,TRBJ2-5,TGTGCCTCCCGGGGGGCTCGGGAGACCCAGTACTTC,CASRGARETQYF
few,TRBD2,TRBV11-2,TRBJ2-1,TGTGCCAGCAGCTCACTAGCGAATGAGCAGTTCTTC,CASSSLANEQFF
-,TRBD1,TRBV2,TRBJ2-2,TGTGCCACTGATCCCTCCGGGACAGCGTCTCGGGAGCTGTTTTTT,CATDPSGTASRELFF
-,TRBD1,TRBV7-9,TRBJ2-7,TGTGCCACCATGGCATTCTACGGGACAGGTGACGAGCAGTACTTC,CATMAFYGTGDEQYF
-,TRBD1,TRBV19,TRBJ2-1,TGTGCCAGTAGTACAGGGGGACGCTCCTACAATGAGCAGTTCTTC,CASSTGGRSYNEQFF
-,TRBD2,TRBV5-3,TRBJ2-2,TGTGCCAGAAGCCGGGGGGGGACAAACACCGGGGAGCTGTTTTTT,CARSRGGTNTGELFF
few,TRBD1,TRBV5-1,TRBJ1-1,TGCGCCAGCAGCCCGGGACAGGGCGTCTCGAACACTGAAGCTTTCTTT,CASSPGQGVSNTEAFF
once,TRBD2,TRBV7-9,TRBJ2-7,TGTGCCAGCAGCTTAGCAGCGGTAGCGGGGGTCTACGAGCAGTACTTC,CASSLAAVAGVYEQYF
-,-,TRBV7-9,TRBJ1-5,TGTGCCAGCAGCTTAGGCAGTCAGCCCCAGCATTTT,CASSLGSQPQHF
-,-,TRBV2,TRBJ2-2,TGTGCCAGCACTATTACAGAGAACACCGGGGAGCTGTTTTTT,CASTITENTGELFF
-,TRBD2,TRBV7-2,TRBJ2-3,TGTGCCAGCAGCTTACGACTAGCGGGGGCCCTACGCACAGATACGCAGTATTTT,CASSLRLAGALRTDTQYF
-,-,TRBV20-1,TRBJ2-5,TGCAGTGTCGCGGGGGAGACCCAGTACTTC,CSVAGETQYF
-,TRBD1,TRBV28,TRBJ2-7,TGTGCCAGCAGTTTGGGACAGATCTACGAGCAGTACTTC,CASSLGQIYEQYF
-,TRBD2,TRBV2,TRBJ2-5,TGTGCCAGCAGTTCCCGACTAGCACAAGAGACCCAGTACTTC,CASSSRLAQETQYF
-,TRBD2,TRBV15,TRBJ2-3,TGTGCCACCGCGGGACTAGCGGGAGCAGATACGCAGTATTTT,CATAGLAGADTQYF
-,-,TRBV7-2,TRBJ2-1,TGTGCCAGCAGCACACAGGGTATTTCCTACAATGAGCAGTTCTTC,CASSTQGISYNEQFF
-,TRBD1,TRBV5-1,TRBJ2-2,TGCGCCAGCAGCCAGACAGGGGGAGGCGGGGAGCTGTTTTTT,CASSQTGGGGELFF
-,-,TRBV28,TRBJ1-2,TGTGCCAGCAGCCCTCGCCCCGGAGATGGCTACACCTTC,CASSPRPGDGYTF
-,TRBD1,TRBV7-9,TRBJ2-6,TGTGCCAGCAGCCAGAAGAGGGGGCCTGGGGCCAACGTCCTGACTTTC,CASSQKRGPGANVLTF
once,TRBD1,TRBV2,TRBJ1-6,TGTGCCAGCAGTGAACGGACAGGGGGTTCACCCCTCCACTTT,CASSERTGGSPLHF